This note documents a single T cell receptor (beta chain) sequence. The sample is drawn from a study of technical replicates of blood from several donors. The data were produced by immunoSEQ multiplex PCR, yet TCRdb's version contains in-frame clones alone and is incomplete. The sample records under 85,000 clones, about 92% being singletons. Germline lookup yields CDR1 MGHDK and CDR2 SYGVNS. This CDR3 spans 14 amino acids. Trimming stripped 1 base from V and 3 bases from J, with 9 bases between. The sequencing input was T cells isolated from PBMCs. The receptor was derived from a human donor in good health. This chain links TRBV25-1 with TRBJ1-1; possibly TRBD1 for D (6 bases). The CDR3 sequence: CASSEWGPDTEAFF. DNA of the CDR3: TGTGCCAGCAGTGAATGGGGGCCAGACACTGAAGCTTTCTTT. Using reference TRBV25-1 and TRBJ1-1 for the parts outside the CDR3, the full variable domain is EADIYQTPRYLVIGTGKKITLECSQTMGHDKMYWYQQDPGMELHLIHYSYGVNSTEKGDLSSESTVSRIRTEHFPLTLESARPSHTSQYLCASSEWGPDTEAFFGQGTRLTVV.